A selection of T cell receptor beta chains follows, all from one sample in a study of T cell responses to AZD1222 COVID-19 vaccine. Profiled with immunoSEQ multiplex PCR; TCRdb holds only in-frame clones, not every one. This table holds 130,000 to 150,000 clones, around 87% found once. The sample here was peripheral blood, taken on day 0 of AZD1222 vaccination. The receptors here all came from an adult in good health. Both conserved end residues are trimmed from each CDR3.

J,V,CDR3
TRBJ1-1,TRBV4-1,ASSQYDSPNTEAF
TRBJ1-5,TRBV7-9,ASSLAGGNQPQH
TRBJ2-1,TRBV6-7,ASSYSVWDRDEDEQF
TRBJ2-7,TRBV5-4,ASSLFTYEQY
TRBJ1-1,TRBV5-6,ASSLEKDRDDTEAF
TRBJ1-6,TRBV12-3/TRBV12-4,ASTRDRDSPLH
TRBJ2-1,TRBV7-9,ASSLAGTSGGLSYEQF
TRBJ1-2,TRBV6-5,ATLPGQDGYT
TRBJ1-2,TRBV2,ASSPTVNYGYT
TRBJ1-6,TRBV5-1,ASSLSSSSYNSPLH
TRBJ2-7,TRBV29-1,SARAQAGVGEQY
TRBJ2-1,TRBV15,ATSPEGTSNEQF
TRBJ2-3,TRBV30,AWSGGWGLGTDTQY
TRBJ1-1,TRBV7-9,ASSPQGVRNTEAF
TRBJ1-6,TRBV19,ASSRAGGQSSYNSPLH
TRBJ1-2,TRBV2,ASSEVVGGRGTYGYT
TRBJ2-7,TRBV27,ASMIRTVRGEYEQY
TRBJ2-7,TRBV3-1/TRBV3-2,ASIDPGRKQY
TRBJ2-7,TRBV6-4,ASHRDRGHEQY
TRBJ2-7,TRBV30,AWDRGPYEQY
TRBJ1-2,TRBV12-5,ASGPELGYGYT
TRBJ1-1,TRBV7-3,ASSLEGFKEAF
TRBJ1-1,TRBV19,ASSMSRGTEAF
TRBJ1-2,TRBV5-1,ASSLAGGDGYT
TRBJ2-7,TRBV3-1/TRBV3-2,ASSQGLSSYEQY
TRBJ1-4,TRBV7-2,ASSLGTTTNEKLF
TRBJ1-1,TRBV6-2/TRBV6-3,ASSYSYGRHTEAF
TRBJ2-7,TRBV3-1/TRBV3-2,ASSLSRQGKTYEQY
TRBJ2-7,TRBV2,ASWFRGGSYEQY
TRBJ1-6,TRBV6-5,ASSRGDNYNSPLH
TRBJ2-7,TRBV23-1,ASSPGPPFSYEQY
TRBJ1-1,TRBV28,ASSLKRSTEAF
TRBJ2-5,TRBV19,ASSGLAGGQQETQY
TRBJ1-2,TRBV28,ASSLTKMEGYT
TRBJ1-2,TRBV5-6,ASSLGDISYGYT
TRBJ1-4,TRBV6-5,ASRTGRRNEKLF
TRBJ1-1,TRBV2,ASGQRNEAF
TRBJ2-1,TRBV7-3,ASSFQGLAGDHEQF
TRBJ1-2,TRBV28,ASSLQGYGYT
TRBJ1-1,TRBV5-1,ASSLGLGTAVGRNTEAF
TRBJ1-2,TRBV7-2,ASSLTGSGFVFGYT
TRBJ2-5,TRBV5-1,ASSLPRETQY